Described below is a single TCR beta chain sequence and its context. Original handling: Quantification of nucleated cells was approximated via reference gene primer amplification. Some clones are missing from TCRdb's copy, which holds only in-frame ones; the method was immunoSEQ multiplex PCR. For V, J and clone size, that table is used; D and trimming come from the DNA. The sample lists more than 200,000 clones; about 89% were seen once. This entry is derived from a study of blood T cell repertoires in COVID-19. Looking at the study overall: Sample material is recorded as cDNA or gDNA derived from T cells, B-cell-depleted T cells, or PBMCs.

The V gene's germline CDR1 is SGDLS and CDR2 YYNGEE. The CDR3 contains 14 residues. V shed 4 bases and J 5 bases; nucleotides not matched to a gene: 7. The genes are TRBV9 and TRBJ1-2; 8 bases align to TRBD1. The sample comprised PBMCs or T cells enriched from blood (not recorded which). This receptor was identified in a woman aged 25 to 39 who had recovered from COVID-19. CDR3 in DNA: TGTGCCAGCAGCAAAATGACAGGGGTTTATGGCTACACCTTC. Amino acids: CASSKMTGVYGYTF.